This TCR beta chain derives from a study of radiotherapy plus CTLA-4 blockade in lung cancer. Overall study context: Patients showed objective responses in 15% to 20% of cases, and disease control was achieved by approximately 30%.

Study outcomes and limitations: The best prediction of response reportedly came from early blood T cell clone dynamics, with interferon-beta. In blood, TCR clones derived from the tumor expanded after radiotherapy plus ipilimumab.

A word on this clone: As yet, its antigen is unknown.

Sequenced by immunoSEQ multiplex PCR; TCRdb stores in-frame clones only, minus some. The sample contains around 49,000 clones, 70% to 90% of which appear only once. Germline V gene sequence: CDR1 SGHVS, CDR2 FNYEAQ. The CDR3 extends over 15 amino acids. V was clipped by 6 bases and J by 3 bases, with 16 bases between them. People whose metastatic non-small-cell lung cancer was chemo-refractory got focal radiation along with CTLA-4 blockade by ipilimumab. The J gene is TRBJ2-3, the V gene TRBV7-6; tentatively, D is TRBD1 (6 bases). Sequenced material: peripheral blood, taken from a patient treated with radiotherapy plus ipilimumab. The TCR originated in a human donor with non-small cell lung cancer whose response to radiotherapy plus ipilimumab could not be evaluated. CDR3: CASRNLEGTTDTQYF. The CDR3 DNA sequence: TGTGCCAGCAGGAACCTAGAGGGGACAACAGATACGCAGTATTTT.